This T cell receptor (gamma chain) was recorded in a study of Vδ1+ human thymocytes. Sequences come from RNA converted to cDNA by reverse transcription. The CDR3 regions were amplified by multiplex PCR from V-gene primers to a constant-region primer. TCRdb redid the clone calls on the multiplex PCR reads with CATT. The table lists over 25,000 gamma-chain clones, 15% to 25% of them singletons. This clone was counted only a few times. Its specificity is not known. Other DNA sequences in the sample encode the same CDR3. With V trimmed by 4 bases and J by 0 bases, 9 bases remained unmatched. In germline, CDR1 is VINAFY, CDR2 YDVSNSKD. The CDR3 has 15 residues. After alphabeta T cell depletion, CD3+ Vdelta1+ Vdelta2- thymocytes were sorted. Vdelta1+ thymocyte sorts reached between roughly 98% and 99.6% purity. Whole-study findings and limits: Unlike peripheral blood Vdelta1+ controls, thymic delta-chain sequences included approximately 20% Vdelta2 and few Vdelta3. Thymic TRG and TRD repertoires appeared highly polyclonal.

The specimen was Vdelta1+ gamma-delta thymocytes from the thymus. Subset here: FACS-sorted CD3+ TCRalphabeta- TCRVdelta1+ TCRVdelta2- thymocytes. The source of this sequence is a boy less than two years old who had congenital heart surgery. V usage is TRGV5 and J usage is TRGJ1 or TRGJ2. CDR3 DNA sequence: TGTGCCACCTGGGATCCGCCTCTGAATTATTATAAGAAACTCTTT. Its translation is CATWDPPLNYYKKLF.